This T cell receptor (beta chain) was profiled in a study of cytomegalovirus exposure and HLA in healthy donors. Whole-study results and caveats: Subsequent analysis revealed that first-cohort TCR clusters tended to co-occur in the 120 or so validation repertoires. While the bulk of TCR sequences proved rare, some public TCRs turned up in many donors. Reportedly, cytomegalovirus status was diagnosed with high sensitivity and specificity.

The data were produced by immunoSEQ multiplex PCR, yet TCRdb's version contains in-frame clones alone and is incomplete. The sample has some 170,000 clones, more than 75% seen once. About this clone: Its cognate antigen is unknown.

Per germline, CDR1 MGHRA and CDR2 YSYEKL. This CDR3 has 15 amino acids. The V gene lost 5 bases and the J gene lost 0 bases, with 11 bases spanning the gap. The chain employs TRBV4-1 and TRBJ1-5; D is unclear. The TCR was taken from a woman in her thirties in good health and CMV-seronegative. Sequenced: PBMCs. For the CDR3, the DNA is TGCGCCAGCAGCGTACGGGAGAATAGCAATCAGCCCCAGCATTTT. Encoded protein: CASSVRENSNQPQHF.